Shown below are 23 T cell receptor beta chains from a single sample sequenced in a study of cytomegalovirus exposure and HLA in healthy donors. A multiplex PCR was run with 60 Vbeta primers and 13 Jbeta primers. The method was immunoSEQ multiplex PCR; TCRdb's version includes in-frame clones alone and lacks a portion of them. The sample has tens of thousands of clones, around nine tenths seen once; the top ten hold roughly 2.7%. Sequencing was done on a sample of PBMCs. The source is a woman aged 18-35 years in good health and CMV-seronegative.

The chain recombines TRBV6-6 with TRBJ1-1; the D gene is possibly TRBD1 (5 bases). V was pared by 3 bases and J by 5 bases, with 16 bases between. Germline V lookup: CDR1 MNHNY, CDR2 SVGAGI (reference sequence). The CDR3 contains 15 residues. CDR3 loop: CASSYHQGAGTEAFF. The CDR3 coding sequence is TGTGCCAGCAGTTATCATCAGGGAGCGGGAACTGAAGCTTTCTTT.

The gene calls are TRBV5-1 and TRBJ2-1, with 13 bases identical to TRBD2. Germline lookup yields CDR1 SGHRS and CDR2 YFSETQ. V gave up 4 bases and J gave up 6 bases; unmatched junction bases: 4. The CDR3 spans 15 residues. CDR3 nucleotide sequence: TGCGCCAGCAGCGCAACTAGCGGGAGGGGCAATGAGCAGTTCTTC. It is translated as CASSATSGRGNEQFF.

The table lists this clone with a count of one. The chain is built from TRBV7-9 and TRBJ1-2, with 12 nucleotides matching TRBD1. CDR1 and CDR2 from the germline V gene are SEHNR and FQNEAQ (reference sequence). The ends lost 3 bases at V and 13 bases at J; junction bases unmatched: 9. The CDR3 has 14 amino acids. This CDR3 is CASSLDGTGGTTTF. In DNA form, the CDR3 reads TGTGCCAGCAGCTTGGATGGGACAGGGGGCACTACCACCTTC.

This chain connects TRBV5-4 to TRBJ2-5; possible D gene TRBD1, 6 bases. The V gene lost 4 bases and the J gene lost 5 bases, with 18 bases spanning the gap. The CDR3 sequence is 15 residues long. CDR1 and CDR2 (germline): SGHNT, YYREEE (reference sequence). CDR3 region: CASSTWNRVGETQYF. DNA of the CDR3: TGTGCCAGCAGCACGTGGAACAGGGTTGGGGAGACCCAGTACTTC.

The chain carries TRBV27 and TRBJ2-3, with 14 positions matching TRBD2. CDR3 size: 16 residues. In germline, CDR1 is MNHEY, CDR2 SMNVEV (reference sequence). Unmatched junction bases numbered 3, after V lost 4 bases and J lost 3 bases. In DNA, the CDR3 is TGTGCCAGCAGTTCCGGGACTAGCGGGGGAACAGATACGCAGTATTTT. Protein sequence: CASSSGTSGGTDTQYF.

The chain uses TRBV27 and TRBJ2-1, with 9 bases matching TRBD1. Germline CDR1 and CDR2: MNHEY and SMNVEV (reference sequence). The CDR3 consists of 16 residues. V was clipped by 6 bases and J by 7 bases; unmatched bases: 13. CDR3 residues: CASRKETGTGRNEQFF. The CDR3 DNA reads TGTGCCAGCAGAAAGGAGACCGGGACAGGGAGAAATGAGCAGTTCTTC.

The J gene is TRBJ2-1, the V gene TRBV6-5, with 14 positions matching TRBD2. The germline V gene encodes CDR1 MNHEY and CDR2 SVGAGI. V shed 2 bases, J shed 9 bases, and the junction held 6 bases outside the gene matches. This CDR3 is built from 16 residues. The chain's CDR3 is CASSYTGLAGEGEQFF. The DNA of the CDR3 is TGTGCCAGCAGTTACACGGGACTAGCGGGAGAGGGTGAGCAGTTCTTC.

The chain employs TRBV27 and TRBJ2-2; TRBD2 matches 10 bases. V trimming: 4 bases; J trimming: 5 bases; junction bases outside the gene matches: 10. This CDR3 spans 17 amino acids. The germline V gene encodes CDR1 MNHEY and CDR2 SMNVEV (reference sequence). CDR3 in DNA: TGTGCCAGCAGTTCCTATAGCGGGAGGAGATGGACCGGGGAGCTGTTTTTT. Translating gives CASSSYSGRRWTGELFF.

The J gene is TRBJ2-7, the V gene TRBV5-1, with 7 bases identical to TRBD1. J lost 2 bases, V lost 0 bases, and 5 bases had no gene match. Germline loops: CDR1 SGHRS, CDR2 YFSETQ. CDR3 length equals 15 residues. The CDR3 coding sequence is TGCGCCAGCAGCTTGGAACAGGGGACGGCCTACGAGCAGTACTTC. Translation gives CASSLEQGTAYEQYF.

The V and J genes are TRBV5-1 and TRBJ2-2, with 14 positions matching TRBD2. V was pared by 4 bases and J by 1 base, with 3 bases of the junction left unmatched. The germline CDR1 and CDR2 sequences are SGHRS and YFSETQ. The CDR3 is 17 residues long. DNA of the CDR3: TGCGCCAGCAGCAAAGGGACTAGCGGGAGGAACACCGGGGAGCTGTTTTTT. It encodes CASSKGTSGRNTGELFF. The whole variable domain, remainder taken from reference TRBV5-1 and TRBJ2-2, is KAGVTQTPRYLIKTRGQQVTLSCSPISGHRSVSWYQQTPGQGLQFLFEYFSETQRNKGNFPGRFSGRQFSNSRSEMNVSTLELGDSALYLCASSKGTSGRNTGELFFGEGSRLTVL.

This chain joins TRBV11-2 and TRBJ2-3; D is possibly TRBD1 (5 bases). CDR3 length: 16 amino acids. Trimming shortened V by 0 bases and J by 2 bases, and 12 bases separated the two germline ends. CDR1 and CDR2 from the germline V gene are SGHAT and FQNNGV. The CDR3 reads CASSLELTGITDTQYF. CDR3 DNA sequence: TGTGCCAGCAGCTTAGAATTAACAGGTATCACAGATACGCAGTATTTT.

The table lists this clone with a count of one. V gene TRBV6-1 combines with J gene TRBJ1-2; 9 bases line up with TRBD1. Germline assignment: CDR1 MNHNS and CDR2 SASEGT. The CDR3 is made up of 14 amino acids. J was trimmed by 5 bases and V by 6 bases; bases with no gene match: 7. CDR3 nucleotides: TGTGCCAGCAGGCGGACAGGGGTTGGTTATGGCTACACCTTC. The encoded protein is CASRRTGVGYGYTF.

The chain combines TRBV30 with TRBJ2-2; 7 bases match TRBD2. Unmatched junction bases numbered 6, after V lost 0 bases and J lost 2 bases. There are 16 residues in the CDR3. The germline V gene has CDR1 GTSNPN and CDR2 SVGIG (reference sequence). In DNA, the CDR3 is TGTGCCTGGAGTGTAAGGAGCGGGATCAACACCGGGGAGCTGTTTTTT. Its protein is CAWSVRSGINTGELFF.

CDR3 bases: TGCGCCACGTCCCCAGGGGCTGGCTCCTACGAGCAGTACTTC. Translated, it gives CATSPGAGSYEQYF. This chain uses TRBV5-1 with TRBJ2-7; TRBD1 is a possible D gene (6 bases). Germline CDR1 reads SGHRS; CDR2 reads YFSETQ. This CDR3 region has 14 residues. Trimming took 9 bases from V and 0 from J, leaving 16 bases between them.

Notes on this clone: Distinct nucleotide sequences in the sample also encode this CDR3. The chain couples TRBV7-9 to TRBJ2-7; TRBD2 aligns across 11 bases. J gave up 4 bases and V 3 bases, and 8 bases lay outside the gene matches. The germline gives CDR1 SEHNR, CDR2 FQNEAQ (reference sequence). The CDR3 extends over 16 amino acids. CDR3 protein: CASSLFSGRAPYEQYF. CDR3 nucleotides: TGTGCCAGCAGCTTGTTTAGCGGGAGGGCCCCTTACGAGCAGTACTTC. Based on the CDR3 plus reference TRBV7-9 and TRBJ2-7, the full variable domain is DTGVSQNPRHKITKRGQNVTFRCDPISEHNRLYWYRQTLGQGPEFLTYFQNEAQLEKSRLLSDRFSAERPKGSFSTLEIQRTEQGDSAMYLCASSLFSGRAPYEQYFGPGTRLTVT.

The V and J genes are TRBV7-3 and TRBJ2-3; 11 nucleotides align to TRBD2. Trimming cost V 5 bases and J 8 bases; bases outside gene matches: 9. The CDR3 is 15 amino acids. Germline-derived CDR1 and CDR2 are SGHTA and FQGTGA. This chain's CDR3 is CASSQVAGGPGTQYF. For the CDR3, the DNA is TGTGCCAGCAGCCAGGTAGCGGGAGGGCCTGGTACGCAGTATTTT.

Concerning this clone: The junction departs from germline at one end; a sequencing error may be responsible. J is TRBJ2-7 and V is TRBV28; D is possibly TRBD1 (6 bases). The germline V gene has CDR1 MDHEN and CDR2 SYDVKM. This CDR3 region has 11 residues. The CDR3: CASTIGQLFFF. For the CDR3, the DNA is TGTGCCAGCACCATCGGACAGCTCTTTTTCTTC.

CDR3 protein: CASSNLLASQETQYF. The DNA for the CDR3 is TGCGCCAGCAGCAACCTTCTAGCGAGCCAAGAGACCCAGTACTTC. The rearrangement links TRBV5-1 to TRBJ2-5; D might be TRBD2 (6 bases). CDR3 length equals 15 residues. The V end lost 4 bases, the J end lost 1 base, and 14 bases lay between the germline ends. Germline V CDR1 and CDR2: SGHRS, YFSETQ.

CDR3 DNA sequence: TGCACCAGCAGCCGCACCGGGACAGCTAATCAGCCCCAGCATTTT. Its translation: CTSSRTGTANQPQHF. The rearrangement joins TRBV1 to TRBJ1-5; the table assigns TRBD1, which was not confirmed against the DNA. TRBV1 is reported as a pseudogene. There are 15 residues in the CDR3.

This clone appeared a single time. The V gene is TRBV5-6, the J gene TRBJ2-5; 7 nucleotides line up with TRBD1. Trimming removed 1 base from V and 1 base from J; junction bases left unmatched: 13. Germline CDR1 and CDR2: SGHDT and YYEEEE. The CDR3 consists of 18 residues. CDR3 nucleotides: TGTGCCAGCAGCTTGCGGGTTCGGTCAGGGGGTGTCCAAGAGACCCAGTACTTC. This encodes CASSLRVRSGGVQETQYF.

The chain couples TRBV5-1 to TRBJ1-1; 8 bases agree with TRBD1. With 4 bases clipped from V and 5 bases from J, the junction kept 16 bases outside the gene matches. Germline V gene data show CDR1 as SGHRS and CDR2 as YFSETQ. The CDR3 consists of 17 residues. The CDR3 protein is CASSPGGQAFSGTEAFF. In DNA, the CDR3 is TGCGCCAGCAGCCCAGGGGGACAGGCATTCTCGGGGACTGAAGCTTTCTTT.

This sequence joins TRBV7-9 and TRBJ2-7, with D uncertain. Trimming shortened V by 5 bases and J by 0 bases, and 14 bases separated the two germline ends. The CDR3 loop spans 15 amino acids. The germline CDR1 and CDR2 sequences are SEHNR and FQNEAQ (reference sequence). The CDR3, as DNA: TGTGCCAGCAGCCCGACACCTTACGTCTCCTACGAGCAGTACTTC. Residues: CASSPTPYVSYEQYF.

This sequence joins TRBV5-1 and TRBJ2-3, with D tentatively TRBD2 (5 bases). The CDR3 contains 14 residues. Germline V lookup: CDR1 SGHRS, CDR2 YFSETQ. Trimming removed 2 bases at V and 6 bases at J, with 13 bases between. This CDR3 reads CASSFSGRGDTQYF. CDR3 bases: TGCGCCAGCAGCTTTAGTGGGAGAGGGGATACGCAGTATTTT.